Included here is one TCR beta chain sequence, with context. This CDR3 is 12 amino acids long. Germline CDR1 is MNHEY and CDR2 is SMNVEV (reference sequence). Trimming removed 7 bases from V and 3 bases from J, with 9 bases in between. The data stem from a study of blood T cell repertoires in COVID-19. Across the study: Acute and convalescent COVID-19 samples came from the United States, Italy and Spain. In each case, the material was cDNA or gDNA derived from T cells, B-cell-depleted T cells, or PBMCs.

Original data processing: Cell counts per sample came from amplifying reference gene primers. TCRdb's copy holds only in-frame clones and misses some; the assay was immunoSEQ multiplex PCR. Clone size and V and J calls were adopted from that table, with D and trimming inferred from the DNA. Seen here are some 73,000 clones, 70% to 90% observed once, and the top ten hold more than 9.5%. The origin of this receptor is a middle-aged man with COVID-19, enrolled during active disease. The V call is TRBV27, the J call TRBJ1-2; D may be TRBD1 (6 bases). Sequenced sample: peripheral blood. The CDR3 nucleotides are TGTGCCAGCAAGGACAGCCACTATGGCTACACCTTC. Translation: CASKDSHYGYTF.